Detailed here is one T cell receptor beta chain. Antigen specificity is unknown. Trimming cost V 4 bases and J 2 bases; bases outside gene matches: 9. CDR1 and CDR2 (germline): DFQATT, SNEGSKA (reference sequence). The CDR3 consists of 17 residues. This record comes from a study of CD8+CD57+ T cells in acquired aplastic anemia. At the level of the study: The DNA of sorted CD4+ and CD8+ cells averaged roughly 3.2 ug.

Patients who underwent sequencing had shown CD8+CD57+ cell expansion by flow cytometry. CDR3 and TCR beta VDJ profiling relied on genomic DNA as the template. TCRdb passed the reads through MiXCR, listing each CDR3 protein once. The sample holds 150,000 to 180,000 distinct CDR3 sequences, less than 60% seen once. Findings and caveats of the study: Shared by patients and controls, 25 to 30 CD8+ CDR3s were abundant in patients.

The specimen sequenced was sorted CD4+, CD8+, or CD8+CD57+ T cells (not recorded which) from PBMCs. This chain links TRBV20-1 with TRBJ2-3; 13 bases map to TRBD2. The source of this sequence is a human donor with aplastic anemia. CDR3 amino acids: CSATALGTSGDTDTQYF. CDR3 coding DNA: TGCAGTGCTACTGCCCTAGGGACTAGCGGGGACACAGATACGCAGTATTTT.